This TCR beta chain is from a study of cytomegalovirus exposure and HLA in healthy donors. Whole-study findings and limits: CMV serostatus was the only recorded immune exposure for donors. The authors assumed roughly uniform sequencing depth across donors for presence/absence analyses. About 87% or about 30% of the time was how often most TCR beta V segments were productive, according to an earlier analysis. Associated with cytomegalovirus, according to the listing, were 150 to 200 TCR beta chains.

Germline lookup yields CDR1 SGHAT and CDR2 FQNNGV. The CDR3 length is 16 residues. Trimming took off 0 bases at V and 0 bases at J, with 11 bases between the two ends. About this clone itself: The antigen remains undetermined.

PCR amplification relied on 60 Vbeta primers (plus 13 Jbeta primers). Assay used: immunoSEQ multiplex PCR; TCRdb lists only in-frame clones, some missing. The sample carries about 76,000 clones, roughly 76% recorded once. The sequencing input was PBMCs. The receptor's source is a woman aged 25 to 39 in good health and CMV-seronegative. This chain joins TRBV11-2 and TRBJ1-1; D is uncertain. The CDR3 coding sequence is TGTGCCAGCAGCTTAGAGTCCACACGCTTGAACACTGAAGCTTTCTTT. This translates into CASSLESTRLNTEAFF.